The TCR beta chain under discussion was sequenced for a study of naive and memory T cell subsets. Per the germline V gene, CDR1 is SGHTA and CDR2 is FQGNSA. This CDR3 is built from 11 residues. The V end was cut by 5 bases, the J end by 7 bases, with 6 bases between. Four PCR rounds used nested alpha and beta constant region primers plus the SP2 primer. TCRdb re-derived calls from the 5' RACE reads in MiXCR, one entry per CDR3 protein. The table has about 62,000 distinct CDR3 sequences, more than 6.5% seen once. A UMI-containing oligonucleotide was joined by 3' ligation to the TCR cDNA template. This clonotype was detected ten times or more.

The receptor was isolated from a female donor in good health. V is TRBV7-2 and J is TRBJ2-1; D gene unclear. Here the CDR3 DNA reads TGTGCCAGCAGCCCTGGAAATGAGCAGTTCTTC. It is translated as CASSPGNEQFF.